The 18 T cell receptor beta chains below were found in one sample sequenced in a study of PD-1 blockade in classical Hodgkin lymphoma. Patients all relapsed after autologous stem cell transplantation, and there was variation in brentuximab vedotin exposure. Measured with immunoSEQ multiplex PCR; TCRdb has only the in-frame clones, and not every one. Of some 14,000 clones in the sample, around 78% were seen once. Sequenced here: peripheral blood mononuclear cells (PBMCs), sampled before the second cycle of nivolumab. The receptors were gathered from a human donor with classical Hodgkin lymphoma.

The rearrangement uses TRBV7-6 and TRBJ2-1, with D perhaps TRBD2 (6 bases). This CDR3 has 14 residues. The germline V gene encodes CDR1 SGHVS and CDR2 FNYEAQ. Trimming left V 1 base short and J 4 bases short, with 8 bases between. CDR3 sequence: CASSLGGTYNEQFF. CDR3 nucleotide sequence: TGTGCCAGCAGCTTAGGAGGGACTTACAATGAGCAGTTCTTC.

There are a few counts of this clone. The chain uses TRBV28 and TRBJ1-6, with a possible D match to TRBD1 (6 bases). The V and J ends lost 7 bases and 7 bases respectively, with 14 bases between them. CDR1 is MDHEN and CDR2 is SYDVKM in the germline V gene. The CDR3 is made up of 14 amino acids. The CDR3 sequence: CASTRGTGNSPLHF. In DNA form, the CDR3 reads TGTGCCAGCACACGGGGAACAGGGAATTCACCCCTCCACTTT.

The chain combines TRBV18 with TRBJ2-3; no definite D call. The CDR3 runs to 16 residues. CDR1 and CDR2 (germline): KGHSH, LQKENI. V was trimmed by 1 base and J by 1 base, leaving 12 bases between them. CDR3 region: CASSPLLVPGTDTQYF. For the CDR3, the DNA is TGTGCCAGCTCACCACTTCTGGTCCCTGGCACAGATACGCAGTATTTT.

V and J are TRBV7-2 and TRBJ1-5; D is ambiguous. CDR3 length: 15 residues. V shed 1 base and J shed 9 bases, with 16 bases lying between them. CDR1 SGHTA and CDR2 FQGNSA come from the germline V gene. CDR3 loop: CASSLGAAGLGPQHF. CDR3 DNA: TGTGCCAGCAGCTTAGGGGCCGCAGGACTAGGGCCCCAGCATTTT.

The gene calls are TRBV2 and TRBJ2-3; D ambiguous. Germline V gene sequence: CDR1 SNHLY, CDR2 FYNNEI. Trimming cost V 5 bases and J 9 bases, with 9 bases left between them. CDR3 length: 11 amino acids. CDR3 nucleotide sequence: TGTGCCAGCAGTCCGACCCACACGCAGTATTTT. It encodes CASSPTHTQYF.

The rearrangement joins TRBV5-4 to TRBJ1-2, with TRBD1 matching 7 bases. Germline V lookup: CDR1 SGHNT, CDR2 YYREEE (reference sequence). V shed 2 bases and J 2 bases; nucleotides not matched to a gene: 6. CDR3 length: 15 amino acids. The CDR3 DNA reads as TGTGCCAGCAGCTTAGGGACAGCCTTAAACTATGGCTACACCTTC. Translated, it gives CASSLGTALNYGYTF.

The V and J genes are TRBV5-5 and TRBJ2-5, with 10 bases fitting TRBD2. The CDR3 length is 17 residues. Germline trimming cut 0 bases from V and 3 bases from J; bases unmatched to any gene: 8. Germline V gene lookup returns CDR1 SGHKS and CDR2 YYEKEE (reference sequence). CDR3 region: CASSLVVAGGQKETQYF. The CDR3, as DNA: TGTGCCAGCAGCTTGGTGGTAGCGGGGGGCCAAAAAGAGACCCAGTACTTC.

A few counts support this clone. This sample includes further DNA sequences coding for the same CDR3. This chain connects TRBV30 to TRBJ2-3, with 7 bases that match TRBD1. This CDR3 spans 12 amino acids. V dropped 5 bases and J dropped 2; count of bases not matched to a gene: 1. CDR1 is GTSNPN and CDR2 is SVGIG in the germline V gene (reference sequence). DNA of the CDR3: TGTGCCTGGGGGACAGCCACAGATACGCAGTATTTT. It codes for CAWGTATDTQYF.

The CDR3 loop reads CASSWGQLYGYTF. As DNA, the CDR3 is TGCGCCAGCAGCTGGGGACAGCTCTATGGCTACACCTTC. The chain links TRBV5-1 to TRBJ1-2; 7 nucleotides line up with TRBD1. The CDR3 has 13 residues. Germline V gene lookup returns CDR1 SGHRS and CDR2 YFSETQ. V lost 3 bases to trimming and J lost 4 bases; unmatched junction nucleotides: 3.

The CDR3 loop is CASNGGVRVGGNEQFF. The CDR3 DNA follows: TGTGCCAGCAACGGCGGGGTCAGGGTGGGGGGCAATGAGCAGTTCTTC. The chain has TRBV6-6 and TRBJ2-1; D possibly corresponds to TRBD2 (6 bases). The CDR3 covers 16 residues. Trimming removed 7 bases at V and 6 bases at J, with 22 bases between. The germline CDR1 and CDR2 sequences are MNHNY and SVGAGI (reference sequence).

The chain couples TRBV28 to TRBJ1-3; the D is unclear. CDR1 is MDHEN, CDR2 SYDVKM, per germline. The CDR3 spans 15 residues. The V end lost 3 bases, the J end lost 0 bases, and 9 bases lay between the germline ends. This CDR3 is CASSLSGSSGNTIYF. In nucleotides, the CDR3 is TGTGCCAGCAGTTTGTCGGGGAGCTCTGGAAACACCATATATTTT.

CDR3 coding DNA: TGTGCCAGCAGCTTAGAGTTGCCCGGGGAGCTGTTTTTT. Translation: CASSLELPGELFF. V and J are TRBV7-2 and TRBJ2-2; D unresolved. Trimming took off 1 base at V and 6 bases at J, with 6 bases between the two ends. This CDR3 has 13 amino acids. Germline V gene data show CDR1 as SGHTA and CDR2 as FQGNSA.

This clone was detected only a few times. The gene calls are TRBV12-5 and TRBJ2-5; TRBD2 matches 13 bases. The CDR3 sequence is 16 residues long. V gave up 5 bases and J gave up 1 base; unmatched junction bases: 4. Germline loops: CDR1 LGHNT, CDR2 FRNRAP. The CDR3: CASGHGLAGVQETQYF. DNA of the CDR3: TGTGCTAGTGGTCACGGACTAGCGGGGGTCCAAGAGACCCAGTACTTC.

The V call is TRBV7-2, the J call TRBJ2-2; D call uncertain. Trimming stripped 2 bases from V and 5 bases from J, with 12 bases between. From germline, CDR1 is SGHTA and CDR2 FQGNSA. This CDR3 spans 15 amino acids. As DNA, the CDR3 is TGTGCCAGCAGCTTACGCATCCGGGTAACCGGGGAGCTGTTTTTT. Translated: CASSLRIRVTGELFF.

The rearrangement joins TRBV6-6 to TRBJ1-5, with 9 bases aligning to TRBD1. The germline V gene encodes CDR1 MNHNY and CDR2 SVGAGI (reference sequence). The CDR3 runs to 14 residues. The V and J ends lost 5 bases and 3 bases, in that order; junction bases with no gene match: 2. CDR3 loop: CASSGTGNNQPQHF. Written as DNA, the CDR3 is TGTGCCAGCAGTGGGACAGGGAACAATCAGCCCCAGCATTTT.

The gene calls are TRBV7-8 and TRBJ2-7; D may correspond to TRBD1 or TRBD2 (7 bases each). Germline V CDR1 and CDR2: SGHVS, FQNEAQ. This CDR3 is 16 amino acids long. V was pared by 6 bases and J by 1 base, with 19 bases between. This CDR3 is CASRNDPGGGSYEQYF. The CDR3 DNA reads as TGTGCCAGCAGGAACGATCCAGGGGGAGGGTCCTACGAGCAGTACTTC.

V is TRBV6-5 and J is TRBJ1-1; the match to TRBD1 covers 9 bases. This CDR3 has 15 residues. From germline, CDR1 is MNHEY and CDR2 SVGAGI. Trimming cost V 6 bases and J 1 base; bases outside gene matches: 6. CDR3 sequence reads: CASRDTGQGNTEAFF. CDR3 in DNA: TGTGCCAGCAGAGACACGGGACAGGGGAACACTGAAGCTTTCTTT.

V is TRBV6-5 and J is TRBJ2-5; D is unclear. Trimming cost V 5 bases and J 5 bases, with 6 bases left between them. This CDR3 region has 11 residues. Germline CDR1 reads MNHEY; CDR2 reads SVGAGI. The CDR3 region is CASSTRETQYF. CDR3 DNA: TGTGCCAGCAGTACCAGGGAGACCCAGTACTTC.